Following are 4 T cell receptor beta chains from one sample sequenced in a study of blood T cell repertoires in COVID-19. The data were produced by immunoSEQ multiplex PCR, yet TCRdb's version contains in-frame clones alone and is incomplete. The sample records 200,000 to 250,000 clones, 90% being singletons. The specimen was PBMCs or T cells enriched from blood (not recorded which). The source of these receptors is a man aged 30 to 45 who had been exposed to COVID-19.

This chain joins TRBV15 and TRBJ1-6; TRBD1 is a possible D gene (5 bases). This CDR3 has 14 residues. The germline V gene has CDR1 LNHNV and CDR2 YYDKDF (reference sequence). The V end lost 5 bases, the J end lost 7 bases, and 12 bases lay between the germline ends. The CDR3 coding sequence is TGTGCCACCAGCGTCAGGAGGGGAAATTCACCCCTCCACTTT. It specifies CATSVRRGNSPLHF.

The rearrangement joins TRBV5-4 to TRBJ2-3; possible D gene TRBD2, 6 bases. In germline, CDR1 is SGHNT, CDR2 YYREEE (reference sequence). V dropped 3 bases and J dropped 1 base, with 12 bases sitting between them. The CDR3 extends over 15 amino acids. DNA of the CDR3: TGTGCCAGCAGCTGGGGAGGCGGGGGCACAGATACGCAGTATTTT. This translates into CASSWGGGGTDTQYF.

The rearrangement links TRBV6-4 to TRBJ1-2; no firm D call. The ends were cut back, 2 bases at V and 2 bases at J, with 12 bases in the middle. The CDR3 contains 15 residues. The germline V gene has CDR1 MRHNA and CDR2 SNTAGT. The CDR3 loop is CASSDTWPQNYGYTF. For the CDR3, the DNA is TGTGCCAGCAGTGACACCTGGCCCCAAAACTATGGCTACACCTTC.

V usage is TRBV4-2 and J usage is TRBJ1-2; weak D call: TRBD1 (6 bases). Trimming pared 0 bases from V and 8 bases from J, leaving 13 bases between. The CDR3 length is 14 residues. Germline V gives CDR1 LGHNA, CDR2 YNFKEQ. The CDR3 nucleotides are TGTGCCAGCAGCCAAGATCAACAGGGTGGGGGCTACACCTTC. Amino acid sequence: CASSQDQQGGGYTF.